A selection of T cell receptor beta chains follows, all from one sample in a study of blood T cell repertoires in COVID-19. Clones were sequenced by immunoSEQ multiplex PCR, and TCRdb holds only the in-frame ones, with some missing. Altogether fewer than 300,000 clones are present, about 89% being singletons, with the ten largest covering around 2.2%. Sequenced material: peripheral blood. The receptors come from a woman aged 25 to 39 with COVID-19, enrolled during active disease. CDR3s include the opening cysteine and the closing phenylalanine or tryptophan. D genes are given only for firm matches. A row's size may be missing; if present it is once, few, many or a size class.

v_gene: TRBV28; abundance: once; j_gene: TRBJ1-5; d_gene: .; CDR3nt: TGTGCCAGCAGTTCTAGTCGGCAGCCCCAGCATTTT; CDR3aa: CASSSSRQPQHF
v_gene: TRBV2; abundance: .; j_gene: TRBJ1-1; d_gene: .; CDR3nt: TGTGCCAGGACACAGACGGCTGAGAACACTGAAGCTTTCTTT; CDR3aa: CARTQTAENTEAFF
v_gene: TRBV7-9; abundance: .; j_gene: TRBJ2-3; d_gene: TRBD2; CDR3nt: TGTGCCAGCAGCCCAGGACTAGCGGGAGGGGGCACAGATACGCAGTATTTT; CDR3aa: CASSPGLAGGGTDTQYF
v_gene: TRBV18; abundance: .; j_gene: TRBJ1-1; d_gene: TRBD1; CDR3nt: TGTGCCAGCTCACCGGGACAGGGAGCGAACACTGAAGCTTTCTTT; CDR3aa: CASSPGQGANTEAFF
v_gene: TRBV15; abundance: once; j_gene: TRBJ2-5; d_gene: TRBD1; CDR3nt: TGTGCCACCAGCAGAGATCAAGGGGGCTCGGAGACCCAGTACTTC; CDR3aa: CATSRDQGGSETQYF
v_gene: TRBV15; abundance: .; j_gene: TRBJ1-1; d_gene: TRBD1; CDR3nt: TGTGCCACCAGCAGGGGGACAGTGAACACTGAAGCTTTCTTT; CDR3aa: CATSRGTVNTEAFF
v_gene: TRBV6-5; abundance: .; j_gene: TRBJ2-3; d_gene: TRBD1; CDR3nt: TGTGCCACTTGCCAGGACAGGGGTACAGATACGCAGTATTTT; CDR3aa: CATCQDRGTDTQYF
v_gene: TRBV5-4; abundance: .; j_gene: TRBJ2-2; d_gene: .; CDR3nt: TGTGCCAGCAGCTTTCCAGGGGGGACCGGGGAGCTGTTTTTT; CDR3aa: CASSFPGGTGELFF
v_gene: TRBV7-5; abundance: .; j_gene: TRBJ1-4; d_gene: .; CDR3nt: TGTGTCAGAAGCTTAGAGTCAGGCGCTACCTTTGCAACTAATGAAAAACTGTTTTTT; CDR3aa: CVRSLESGATFATNEKLFF
v_gene: TRBV5-6; abundance: once; j_gene: TRBJ2-3; d_gene: TRBD2; CDR3nt: TGTGCCAGCAGCTCGGGGGGTACGCAGTATTTT; CDR3aa: CASSSGGTQYF
v_gene: TRBV2; abundance: .; j_gene: TRBJ1-4; d_gene: .; CDR3nt: TGTGCCAGCAGTGAAGCGGGGGCGGCTAATGAAAAACTGTTTTTT; CDR3aa: CASSEAGAANEKLFF
v_gene: TRBV24-1; abundance: .; j_gene: TRBJ2-1; d_gene: .; CDR3nt: TGTGCCACCAGTGATAATCGGGCGGAGGTCAATGAGCAGTTCTTC; CDR3aa: CATSDNRAEVNEQFF
v_gene: TRBV7-9; abundance: .; j_gene: TRBJ1-2; d_gene: .; CDR3nt: TGTGCCAGCAGCCTCACAGCTAACTATGGCTACACCTTC; CDR3aa: CASSLTANYGYTF
v_gene: TRBV15; abundance: .; j_gene: TRBJ1-4; d_gene: .; CDR3nt: TGTGCCACCAGCAGAGATTGGGGGGGTCCTGAAAAACTGTTTTTT; CDR3aa: CATSRDWGGPEKLFF
v_gene: TRBV5-6; abundance: .; j_gene: TRBJ1-2; d_gene: .; CDR3nt: TGTGCCAGCAGCTTGCGGCAGGGCTATGGCTACACCTTC; CDR3aa: CASSLRQGYGYTF
v_gene: TRBV5-4; abundance: few; j_gene: TRBJ1-1; d_gene: TRBD1; CDR3nt: TGTGCCAGCAGTTTTGGACAGGGGAACACTGAAGCTTTCTTT; CDR3aa: CASSFGQGNTEAFF
v_gene: TRBV10-3; abundance: .; j_gene: TRBJ2-3; d_gene: .; CDR3nt: TGTGCCATCAGTTCGACAGGGAGGACAGATACGCAGTATTTT; CDR3aa: CAISSTGRTDTQYF
v_gene: TRBV4-2; abundance: .; j_gene: TRBJ2-7; d_gene: .; CDR3nt: TGTGCCAGCACCCAAAGCGAGGGATCCTACGAGCAGTACTTC; CDR3aa: CASTQSEGSYEQYF
v_gene: TRBV2; abundance: .; j_gene: TRBJ1-1; d_gene: TRBD1; CDR3nt: TGTGCCAGCAGCCAACTCTCCGGACAGGTTGAAGCTTTCTTT; CDR3aa: CASSQLSGQVEAFF
v_gene: TRBV3-1/TRBV3-2; abundance: .; j_gene: TRBJ2-1; d_gene: TRBD2; CDR3nt: TGTGCCAGCAGCTTGACCGGGACTAGCGGGATCTATGAGCAGTTCTTC; CDR3aa: CASSLTGTSGIYEQFF
v_gene: TRBV29-1; abundance: .; j_gene: TRBJ1-2; d_gene: TRBD1; CDR3nt: TGCAGCGTTGGTGTAGGACAGGGGGTCTATGGCTACACCTTC; CDR3aa: CSVGVGQGVYGYTF
v_gene: TRBV7-2; abundance: .; j_gene: TRBJ2-7; d_gene: TRBD1; CDR3nt: TGTGCCAGCAGCTTCGGGACAGGGTCCTACGAGCAGTACTTC; CDR3aa: CASSFGTGSYEQYF
v_gene: TRBV27; abundance: .; j_gene: TRBJ2-7; d_gene: TRBD1; CDR3nt: TGTGCCAGCAGCCTGACAGGGTATATCGAGCAGTACTTC; CDR3aa: CASSLTGYIEQYF
v_gene: TRBV6-5; abundance: .; j_gene: TRBJ2-2; d_gene: TRBD2; CDR3nt: TGTGCCAGCAGTTCGGGACTAGCGGTCGGGGAGCTGTTTTTT; CDR3aa: CASSSGLAVGELFF
v_gene: TRBV3-1/TRBV3-2; abundance: .; j_gene: TRBJ2-3; d_gene: TRBD1; CDR3nt: TGTGCCAGCAGCCAACTATCGACAGGGACGGAGTATTTT; CDR3aa: CASSQLSTGTEYF
v_gene: TRBV6-5; abundance: .; j_gene: TRBJ1-6; d_gene: .; CDR3nt: TGTGCCAGCTGGAGGGCAACTCATTCACCCCTCCACTTT; CDR3aa: CASWRATHSPLHF
v_gene: TRBV5-1; abundance: .; j_gene: TRBJ1-4; d_gene: .; CDR3nt: TGCGCCAGCAGCAACGACGGGAGAACTAATGAAAAACTGTTTTTT; CDR3aa: CASSNDGRTNEKLFF
v_gene: TRBV6-4; abundance: .; j_gene: TRBJ1-1; d_gene: .; CDR3nt: TGTGCCAGCAGGGGTAGCATGAACACTGAAGCTTTCTTT; CDR3aa: CASRGSMNTEAFF
v_gene: TRBV4-1; abundance: .; j_gene: TRBJ2-1; d_gene: TRBD2; CDR3nt: TGCGCCAGCAGCCAAGGGCTAGCGGGGTCCTACAATGAGCAGTTCTTC; CDR3aa: CASSQGLAGSYNEQFF
v_gene: TRBV9; abundance: .; j_gene: TRBJ2-7; d_gene: TRBD1; CDR3nt: TGTGCCAGCAGCGCAGCCCCACAGGGGTACGAGCAGTACTTC; CDR3aa: CASSAAPQGYEQYF
v_gene: TRBV3-1/TRBV3-2; abundance: .; j_gene: TRBJ2-5; d_gene: .; CDR3nt: TGTGCCAGCAGCCCAGTGGACTTAGAGACCCAGTACTTC; CDR3aa: CASSPVDLETQYF
v_gene: TRBV18; abundance: .; j_gene: TRBJ2-7; d_gene: TRBD1; CDR3nt: TGTGCCAGCGGACAGGGGGAGTACGAGCAGTACTTC; CDR3aa: CASGQGEYEQYF
v_gene: TRBV7-9; abundance: .; j_gene: TRBJ1-1; d_gene: .; CDR3nt: TGTGCCAGCAGCGGCCCCCAGGGCGGCATGAACACTGAAGCTTTCTTT; CDR3aa: CASSGPQGGMNTEAFF
v_gene: TRBV20-1; abundance: .; j_gene: TRBJ1-1; d_gene: .; CDR3nt: TGCAGTGCTAGAGAAATCGCTGAAGCTTTCTTT; CDR3aa: CSAREIAEAFF
v_gene: TRBV10-3; abundance: .; j_gene: TRBJ1-1; d_gene: .; CDR3nt: TGTGCCATCGAACAGGGCAGGGACACTGAAGCTTTCTTT; CDR3aa: CAIEQGRDTEAFF
v_gene: TRBV30; abundance: .; j_gene: TRBJ1-2; d_gene: .; CDR3nt: TGTGCCTGGAGTGTAGGCAGGGACTATGGCTACACCTTC; CDR3aa: CAWSVGRDYGYTF
v_gene: TRBV10-1; abundance: .; j_gene: TRBJ1-5; d_gene: .; CDR3nt: TGCGCCAGCAGAGAGAACAGGGACGGCTATCAGCCCCAGCATTTT; CDR3aa: CASRENRDGYQPQHF
v_gene: TRBV5-8; abundance: .; j_gene: TRBJ2-5; d_gene: TRBD2; CDR3nt: TGTGCCAGCAGCCGTGCCGGGACTAGCGGGATTGAGACCCAGTACTTC; CDR3aa: CASSRAGTSGIETQYF
v_gene: TRBV6-2/TRBV6-3; abundance: .; j_gene: TRBJ2-1; d_gene: .; CDR3nt: TGTGCCAGCAGTTCCCTACTAGGGGGCTCCTACAATGAGCAGTTCTTC; CDR3aa: CASSSLLGGSYNEQFF
v_gene: TRBV28; abundance: .; j_gene: TRBJ2-3; d_gene: .; CDR3nt: TGTGCCAGCGATCCAGGGATGGGAAGGACAGATACGCAGTATTTT; CDR3aa: CASDPGMGRTDTQYF
v_gene: TRBV27; abundance: .; j_gene: TRBJ2-7; d_gene: .; CDR3nt: TGTGCCAGCAGTTTATTTGGGGGCGGCTACGAGCAGTACTTC; CDR3aa: CASSLFGGGYEQYF
v_gene: TRBV18; abundance: .; j_gene: TRBJ2-3; d_gene: TRBD2; CDR3nt: TGTGCCAGCTCTTCCGGGACTAGCGGCCACAAAGACACGCAGTATTTT; CDR3aa: CASSSGTSGHKDTQYF